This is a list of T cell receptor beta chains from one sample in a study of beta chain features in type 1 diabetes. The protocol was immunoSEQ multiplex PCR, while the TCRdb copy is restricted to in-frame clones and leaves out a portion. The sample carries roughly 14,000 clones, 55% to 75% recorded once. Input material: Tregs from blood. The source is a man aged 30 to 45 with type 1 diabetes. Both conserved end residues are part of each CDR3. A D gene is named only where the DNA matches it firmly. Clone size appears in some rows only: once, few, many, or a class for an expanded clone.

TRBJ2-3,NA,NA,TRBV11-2,TGTGCCAGCAGTTTCGCGGGGGCTACCACCCCAGATACGCAGTATTTT,CASSFAGATTPDTQYF
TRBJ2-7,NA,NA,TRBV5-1,TGCGCCAGCAGCTTGGACAGGGCCTACGAGCAGTACTTC,CASSLDRAYEQYF
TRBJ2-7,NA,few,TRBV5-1,TGCGCCAGCAGCCATGTAGAGGCCCCGGGGTCGGACGAGCAGTACTTC,CASSHVEAPGSDEQYF
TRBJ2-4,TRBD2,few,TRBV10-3,TGTGCCATCAGTGACTCCGGACTAGCGGGAGAAGGGGCCAAAAACATTCAGTACTTC,CAISDSGLAGEGAKNIQYF
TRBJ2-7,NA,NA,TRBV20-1,TGCAGTGCTAGGCGGGGTTACGAGCAGTACTTC,CSARRGYEQYF
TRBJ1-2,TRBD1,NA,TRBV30,TGTGCCTGGAGTTCACGGGACAGGGGACATGGCTACACCTTC,CAWSSRDRGHGYTF
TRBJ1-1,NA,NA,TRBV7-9,TGTGCCAGCAGCTTAGTTGCAGTGAACACTGAAGCTTTCTTT,CASSLVAVNTEAFF
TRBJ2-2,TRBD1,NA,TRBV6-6,TGTGCCAGCAGTTACCCTGGGACAGGGGCCGCCGGGGAGCTGTTTTTT,CASSYPGTGAAGELFF
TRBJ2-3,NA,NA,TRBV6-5,TGTGCCAGCAGTTACGAGGATACGCAGTATTTT,CASSYEDTQYF
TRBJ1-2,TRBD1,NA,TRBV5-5,TGTGCCAGCAGGCTGGTCGGGGCACAGGGGAACTATGGCTACACCTTC,CASRLVGAQGNYGYTF
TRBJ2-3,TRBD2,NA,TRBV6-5,TGTGCCAGCAGTTACCGGGGAGGGACAGATACGCAGTATTTT,CASSYRGGTDTQYF
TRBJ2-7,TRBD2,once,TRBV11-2,TGTGCCAGCAGCTTAGACGGACTAGCGGGGGGACCAAGCTCCTACGAGCAGTACTTC,CASSLDGLAGGPSSYEQYF
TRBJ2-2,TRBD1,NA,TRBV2,TGTGCCAGCAGTGGGACAGGCACCGGGGAGCTGTTTTTT,CASSGTGTGELFF
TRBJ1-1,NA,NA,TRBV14,TGTGCCAGCAGCCTCGCAGGGGAAGCTTTCTTT,CASSLAGEAFF
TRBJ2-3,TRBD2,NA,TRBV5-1,TGCGCCAGCAGCGACGGGACTACGGAGGCAGATACGCAGTATTTT,CASSDGTTEADTQYF
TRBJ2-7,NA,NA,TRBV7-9,TGTGCCAGCTCCCGGGAGCTCGGGTACGAGCAGTACTTC,CASSRELGYEQYF
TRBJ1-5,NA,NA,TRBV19,TGTGCCAGTACCAAGGGGGGGTACGGTATGCAGCCCCAGCATTTT,CASTKGGYGMQPQHF
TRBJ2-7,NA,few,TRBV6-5,TGTGCCAGCAGACAGGGTCCCCCCTACGAGCAGTACTTC,CASRQGPPYEQYF
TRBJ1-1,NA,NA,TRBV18,TGTGCCAGCTCACCAGGTCCCCAGGTTGAAGCTTTCTTT,CASSPGPQVEAFF
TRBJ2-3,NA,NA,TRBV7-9,TGTGCCAGCAGCTTAGAGGGGGTAGCGGGAGATACGCAGTATTTT,CASSLEGVAGDTQYF
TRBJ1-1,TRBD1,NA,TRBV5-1,TGCGCCAGCAGCTTCGAACAGGGGGCAGGCACTGAAGCTTTCTTT,CASSFEQGAGTEAFF
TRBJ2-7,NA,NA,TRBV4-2,TGTGCCAGCAGCCAAGATCTGACAGCCTACGAGCAGTACTTC,CASSQDLTAYEQYF
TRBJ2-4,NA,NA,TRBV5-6,TGTGCCAGCAGCTTCCGCAGTCTGACCAAAAACATTCAGTACTTC,CASSFRSLTKNIQYF
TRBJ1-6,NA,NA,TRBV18,TGTGCCAGCTCACCAACCCCCGCAGGCCTAAATTCACCCCTCCACTTT,CASSPTPAGLNSPLHF
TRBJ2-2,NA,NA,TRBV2,TGTGCCAGTAAGCAACTAGTCGCGAACACCGGGGAGCTGTTTTTT,CASKQLVANTGELFF
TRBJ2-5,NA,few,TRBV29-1,TGCAGCGTAGGAAACAACCGGGACTTTGGTGAGACCCAGTACTTC,CSVGNNRDFGETQYF
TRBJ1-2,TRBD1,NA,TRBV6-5,TGTGCCAGCAGTTTCCTCCGACAGGGCATCCACTATGGCTACACCTTC,CASSFLRQGIHYGYTF
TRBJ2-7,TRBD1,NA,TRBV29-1,TGCAGCTCTCGGACAGGGCCTGGCGAGCAGTACTTC,CSSRTGPGEQYF
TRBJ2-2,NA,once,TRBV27,TGTGCCAGCAGTTTAGCAGGCACCGGGGAGCTGTTTTTT,CASSLAGTGELFF
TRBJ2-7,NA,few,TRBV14,TGTGCCAGCAGCCAAGGGAGGACGGGAAGCTCCTACGAGCAGTACTTC,CASSQGRTGSSYEQYF
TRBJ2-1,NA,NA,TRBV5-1,TGCGCCAGCAGCTTGGGGCGGGACGGATTTTCGGATGAGCAGTTCTTC,CASSLGRDGFSDEQFF
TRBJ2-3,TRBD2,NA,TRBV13,TGTGCCAGCAGCCGGACTAGCGGGACGGTAAGCACAGATACGCAGTATTTT,CASSRTSGTVSTDTQYF
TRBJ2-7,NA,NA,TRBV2,TGTGCCAGCAGTGCCTCCTTAGACGAGCAGTACTTC,CASSASLDEQYF
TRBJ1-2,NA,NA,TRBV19,TGTGCCAGTAGTATAAAAGAGGTCTCCTATGGCTACACCTTC,CASSIKEVSYGYTF
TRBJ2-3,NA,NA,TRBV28,TGTGCCAGCACTTGGTCGGGGGATACGCAGTATTTT,CASTWSGDTQYF
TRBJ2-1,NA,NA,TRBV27,TGTGCCAGCAGACCTTGGCGGGTTTCCTACAATGAGCAGTTCTTC,CASRPWRVSYNEQFF
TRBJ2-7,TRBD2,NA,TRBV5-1,TGCGCCAGCAGCAAGCGGGAGGGCCCTCACGAGCAGTACTTC,CASSKREGPHEQYF
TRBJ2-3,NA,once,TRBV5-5,TGTGCCAGCAGCTTGACGGGACAATCTGTACCAGATACGCAGTATTTT,CASSLTGQSVPDTQYF
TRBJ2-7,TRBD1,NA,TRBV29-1,TGCAGCGTCCACAGGGTGGGACAGGGGGCGCGGTACGAGCAGTACTTC,CSVHRVGQGARYEQYF
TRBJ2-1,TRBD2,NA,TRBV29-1,TGCAGCGTGCCGGGGTGGGGGGGGAACTACAATGAGCAGCTCTTC,CSVPGWGGNYNEQLF
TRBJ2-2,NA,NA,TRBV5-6,TGTGCCAGCAGCTTGCTTAGCGCCACCGGGGAGCTGTTTTTT,CASSLLSATGELFF
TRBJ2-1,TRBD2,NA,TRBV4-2,TGTGCCAGCAGCCGCGGGACTAGCGGGGGGGCCTACAATGAGCAGTTCTTC,CASSRGTSGGAYNEQFF
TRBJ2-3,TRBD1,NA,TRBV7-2,TGTGCCAGCACCAGGGGGAGCACAGATACGCAGTATTTT,CASTRGSTDTQYF
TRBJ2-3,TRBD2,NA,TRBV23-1,TGCGCCAGCACAGACCCTAGCGGGAGGGCCGGAGATACGCAGTATTTT,CASTDPSGRAGDTQYF
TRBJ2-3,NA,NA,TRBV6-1,TGTGCCAGCACAGGGTGGGGCACAGATACGCAGTATTTT,CASTGWGTDTQYF
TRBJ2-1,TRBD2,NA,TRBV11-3,TGTGCCAGCAGCTCCCCGACTAGCGGGAGGAATGAGCAGTTCTTC,CASSSPTSGRNEQFF
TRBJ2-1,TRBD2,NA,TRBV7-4,TGTGCCAGCAGCATAGGGACTAGCGGGAGGGTCTTGGATGAGCAGTTCTTC,CASSIGTSGRVLDEQFF